Below are 15 T cell receptor beta chains sequenced from a single sample in a study of blood T cell repertoires in COVID-19. The table came from immunoSEQ multiplex PCR; TCRdb's copy has only in-frame clones and leaves some out. The data hold over 120,000 clones, with around 85% observed a single time. Material for sequencing was peripheral blood. All receptors come from a woman older than 75 with acute or convalescent COVID-19.

The chain uses TRBV2 and TRBJ1-4; D unclear. This CDR3 has 11 amino acids. Trimming stripped 3 bases from V and 8 bases from J, with 4 bases between. Germline V gene data show CDR1 as SNHLY and CDR2 as FYNNEI. The CDR3 bases are TGTGCCAGCAGTGATACAGAAAAACTGTTTTTT. Translation: CASSDTEKLFF. The full variable domain, in which reference TRBV2 and TRBJ1-4 provide the parts outside the CDR3, is EPEVTQTPSHQVTQMGQEVILRCVPISNHLYFYWYRQILGQKVEFLVSFYNNEISEKSEIFDDQFSVERPDGSNFTLKIRSTKLEDSAMYFCASSDTEKLFFGSGTQLSVL.

The V call is TRBV18, the J call TRBJ1-1; D call uncertain. The CDR3 loop spans 14 amino acids. Germline V CDR1 and CDR2: KGHSH, LQKENI. Trimming removed 6 bases from V and 1 base from J, with 12 bases in between. CDR3 bases: TGTGCCAGCTCGAAATCGAACGGGAACACTGAAGCTTTCTTT. Its translation: CASSKSNGNTEAFF.

V usage is TRBV6-6 and J usage is TRBJ2-5; the match to TRBD2 covers 8 bases. The CDR3 loop spans 15 amino acids. Trimming removed 4 bases from V and 5 bases from J; junction bases left unmatched: 9. Germline V lookup: CDR1 MNHNY, CDR2 SVGAGI (reference sequence). CDR3 region: CASSLFGTRRETQYF. In nucleotides, the CDR3 is TGTGCCAGCAGTTTGTTCGGGACTAGAAGGGAGACCCAGTACTTC.

The V gene is TRBV16, the J gene TRBJ1-2; D is unclear. CDR1 and CDR2 (germline): KGHSY, FQNENV. The CDR3 totals 10 residues. CDR3 bases: TGTGTTGCCCCACGGGATGGCTACACCTTC. Protein product: CVAPRDGYTF.

The chain couples TRBV2 to TRBJ1-2, with D maybe TRBD1 (5 bases). Trimming shortened V by 8 bases and J by 8 bases, and 12 bases separated the two germline ends. This CDR3 region has 11 residues. CDR1 and CDR2 from the germline V gene are SNHLY and FYNNEI. CDR3 protein: CASVQDLGYTF. CDR3 bases: TGTGCCAGCGTACAGGATTTAGGCTACACCTTC.

V and J are TRBV7-8 and TRBJ1-6; TRBD1 matches at 8 bases. The CDR3 contains 15 residues. V shed 4 bases and J 5 bases; nucleotides not matched to a gene: 4. Germline CDR1 is SGHVS and CDR2 is FQNEAQ. As DNA, the CDR3 is TGTGCCAGCAGCTCCACAGGGGGGGATAATTCACCCCTCCACTTT. Its translation is CASSSTGGDNSPLHF.

J is TRBJ1-5 and V is TRBV2, with 7 bases aligning to TRBD1. The CDR3 sequence is 12 residues long. With V trimmed by 11 bases and J by 3 bases, 4 bases remained unmatched. Germline CDR1 SNHLY, CDR2 FYNNEI. CDR3 protein: CAGGQANQPQHF. CDR3 in DNA: TGTGCCGGAGGACAGGCCAATCAGCCCCAGCATTTT.

The chain couples TRBV29-1 to TRBJ1-3, with D unclear. Germline CDR1 SQVTM, CDR2 ANQGSEA. V lost 6 bases to trimming and J lost 1 base, with 10 bases between them. The CDR3 is 13 amino acids. The CDR3 nucleotides are TGCAGCGTCGCGTTCGTATCTGGAAACACCATATATTTT. Amino acid sequence: CSVAFVSGNTIYF.

The rearrangement uses TRBV5-6 and TRBJ1-4; maybe TRBD1 (5 bases). V shed 5 bases and J shed 14 bases, with 22 bases lying between them. The CDR3 consists of 14 residues. CDR1 SGHDT and CDR2 YYEEEE come from the germline V gene. CDR3 sequence: CASREGSLSSRLFF. CDR3 coding DNA: TGTGCCAGCAGGGAGGGGTCGCTCTCCTCAAGGCTGTTTTTT.

DNA for the CDR3: TGTGCCAACAACAAGGGGGCGCAGAACACCGGGGAGCTGTTTTTT. Protein: CANNKGAQNTGELFF. The rearrangement uses TRBV2 and TRBJ2-2; 7 bases are shared with TRBD1. The germline V gene has CDR1 SNHLY and CDR2 FYNNEI. This CDR3 contains 15 residues. The junction had 9 bases not matched to a gene; V was cut back by 10 bases and J by 1 base.

This sequence joins TRBV7-2 and TRBJ1-5; 7 bases are a match to TRBD1. Trimming cost V 5 bases and J 4 bases; bases outside gene matches: 2. The CDR3 is 13 residues long. Germline assignment: CDR1 SGHTA and CDR2 FQGNSA. The CDR3 DNA reads TGTGCCAGCAGCCGGGACAGTAATCAGCCCCAGCATTTT. The encoded protein is CASSRDSNQPQHF.

V and J are TRBV4-2 and TRBJ1-1; TRBD1 matches 9 bases. Germline CDR1 and CDR2: LGHNA and YNFKEQ. Trimming took 0 bases from V and 2 from J; bases not matched to a gene: 1. CDR3 length: 15 amino acids. In nucleotides, the CDR3 is TGTGCCAGCAGCCAAGAGACAGGGGGTAACACTGAAGCTTTCTTT. Protein: CASSQETGGNTEAFF.

The genes are TRBV1 and TRBJ1-1; the DNA was not used to check the table's D call, TRBD1. TRBV1 is a pseudogene segment. The CDR3 contains 16 residues. CDR3 sequence reads: CTSSQDRDRENTEAFF. The CDR3 nucleotides are TGCACCAGCAGCCAAGATCGGGACAGAGAGAACACTGAAGCTTTCTTT.

The chain links TRBV4-1 to TRBJ1-6; D not resolved. The ends were cut back, 1 base at V and 0 bases at J, with 10 bases in the middle. The CDR3 covers 17 residues. The germline V gene has CDR1 MGHRA and CDR2 YSYEKL. In DNA form, the CDR3 reads TGCGCCAGCAGCCAAGCTGGGCAGGCCTCCTATAATTCACCCCTCCACTTT. Its protein product is CASSQAGQASYNSPLHF.

This sequence joins TRBV3-1 (or the pseudogene TRBV3-2) and TRBJ1-4; maybe TRBD1 (6 bases). CDR1 and CDR2 (germline): LGHDT, YNNKEL (reference sequence). The CDR3 sequence is 16 residues long. Trimming took off 0 bases at V and 5 bases at J, with 13 bases between the two ends. The CDR3 loop reads CASSQDAAGVNEKLFF. The CDR3, as DNA: TGTGCCAGCAGCCAAGACGCGGCAGGGGTGAATGAAAAACTGTTTTTT.